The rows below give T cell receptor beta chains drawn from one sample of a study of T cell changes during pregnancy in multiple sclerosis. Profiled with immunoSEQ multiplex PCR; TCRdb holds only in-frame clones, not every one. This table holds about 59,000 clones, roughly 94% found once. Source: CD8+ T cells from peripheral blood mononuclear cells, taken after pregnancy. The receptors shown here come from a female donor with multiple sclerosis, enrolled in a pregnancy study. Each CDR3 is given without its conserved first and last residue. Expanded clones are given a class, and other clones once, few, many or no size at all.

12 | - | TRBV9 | ASSVPQGPYGYT
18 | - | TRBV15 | ATFSLLGKREGRGTGELF
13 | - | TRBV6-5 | ASRTGQNSYNEQF
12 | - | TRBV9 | ASSVTGGPGEQY
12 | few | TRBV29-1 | SVEVGQGNTEAF
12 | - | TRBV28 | ASSLRQGTGELF
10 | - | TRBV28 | ASSEGSGGYT
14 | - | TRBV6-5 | ASSYSSFDLTGEQY
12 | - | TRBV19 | ASSIQVTTGELF
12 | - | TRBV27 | ASRQGSGNQPQH
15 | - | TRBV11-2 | ASSWDESGRIYNEQF
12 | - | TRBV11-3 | ASSSGTSPYEQY
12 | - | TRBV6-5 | ASSYSGHTDGYT
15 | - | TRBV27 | ASSLVIVASETNEQF
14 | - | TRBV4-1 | ASSQALAGGDNEQY
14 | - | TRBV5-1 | ASSFRGESYYNEQF
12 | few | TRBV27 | ASRDLTNSYEQY
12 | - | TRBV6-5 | ASSYGDSSYEQY
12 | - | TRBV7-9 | ASSSDRRTDTQY
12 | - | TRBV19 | ASSTAGGTDTQY
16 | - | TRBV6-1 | ASSEAWQGDTSNQPQH
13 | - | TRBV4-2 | ASSHIAGGAYEQY
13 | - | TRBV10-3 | AISESTSNTGELF
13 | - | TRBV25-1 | ASSGGQGGTGELF
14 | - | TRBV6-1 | ASSGSSWGGIDTIY
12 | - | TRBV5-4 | ASSGSGQIYEQY
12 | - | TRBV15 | ATSRTGGNQPQH
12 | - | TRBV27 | ASGRSSNTGELF
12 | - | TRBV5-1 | ASSWTGRGTEAF
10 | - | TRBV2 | ASRGGSLEAF
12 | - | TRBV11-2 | ASSYRGLVETQY
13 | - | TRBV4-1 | ASSQDPGGRQPQH
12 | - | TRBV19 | ASSAFTDQETQY
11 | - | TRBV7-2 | ASSWGQGREQY
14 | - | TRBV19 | ASIPPLAGGYGELF
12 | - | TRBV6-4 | ASSETGSTDTQY
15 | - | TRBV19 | ASSLDTSGRGVDTQY
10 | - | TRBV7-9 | ASSRQSYEQY
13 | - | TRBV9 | ASSAPRTGANDYT
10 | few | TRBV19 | ASWDRDTEAF
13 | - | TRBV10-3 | AISESGTSGDTQY
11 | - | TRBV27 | ASRLAGSYEQY
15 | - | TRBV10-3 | AISEPGTGMGYNEQF
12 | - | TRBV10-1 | ASSPDGDNYGYT
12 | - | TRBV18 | ASSRTGRDTEAF
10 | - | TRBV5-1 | ASSWSGVEQY
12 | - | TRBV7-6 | ASSDRQPSSPQY
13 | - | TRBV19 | ASSPGTGLLNEQY
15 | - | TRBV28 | ASSFWDRGTNTGELF
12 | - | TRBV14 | ASSPIAGETEQY